The 20 T cell receptor beta chains reported below all come from one sample, sequenced in a study of shared clonotypes between healthy human individuals. Cells designated naive CD8 were CD45RO-negative and were positively selected for CCR7, with terminally differentiated effector memory CD45RA+ cells excluded. Assay: immunoSEQ multiplex PCR; the TCRdb copy retains only in-frame clones and omits some. This repertoire shows around 650,000 clones, approximately 96% found once; its top ten account for about 0.12%. Sequenced: naive CD8+ T cells sorted from blood. The receptor set was obtained from a woman in her twenties or thirties in good health.

In this sample, this clone turned up a few times. The rearrangement uses TRBV7-9 and TRBJ1-5; maybe TRBD1 (6 bases). V was clipped by 4 bases and J by 6 bases, with 16 bases between them. Germline CDR1 and CDR2: SEHNR and FQNEAQ (reference sequence). The CDR3 contains 15 residues. CDR3 nucleotide sequence: TGTGCCAGCAGCTGCGGACAGCGTGAGTGTCAGCCCCAGCATTTT. It is translated as CASSCGQRECQPQHF. Full variable domain (rest looked up from reference TRBV7-9 and TRBJ1-5): DTGVSQNPRHKITKRGQNVTFRCDPISEHNRLYWYRQTLGQGPEFLTYFQNEAQLEKSRLLSDRFSAERPKGSFSTLEIQRTEQGDSAMYLCASSCGQRECQPQHFGDGTRLSIL.

The V call is TRBV5-1, the J call TRBJ1-2; D gene unclear. Germline CDR1 and CDR2: SGHRS and YFSETQ. The CDR3 consists of 14 residues. Trimming took 2 bases from V and 3 from J, leaving 11 bases between them. The CDR3 sequence: CASSFRTAHYGYTF. The DNA of the CDR3 is TGCGCCAGCAGCTTCCGAACAGCCCACTATGGCTACACCTTC. The full variable domain, completed using reference TRBV5-1 and TRBJ1-2, is KAGVTQTPRYLIKTRGQQVTLSCSPISGHRSVSWYQQTPGQGLQFLFEYFSETQRNKGNFPGRFSGRQFSNSRSEMNVSTLELGDSALYLCASSFRTAHYGYTFGSGTRLTVV.

For the CDR3, the DNA is TGTGCCACCAGCATGCGGGGCTACGAGCAGTACTTC. Protein sequence: CATSMRGYEQYF. The rearrangement joins TRBV15 to TRBJ2-7; tentatively, D is TRBD2 (6 bases). This CDR3 spans 12 amino acids. V was cut by 4 bases and J by 3 bases, with 7 bases left in between. Germline CDR1 is LNHNV and CDR2 is YYDKDF (reference sequence).

This rearrangement joins TRBV5-1 to TRBJ2-3; 9 nucleotides match TRBD2. CDR1 SGHRS and CDR2 YFSETQ come from the germline V gene. The CDR3 totals 15 residues. V was clipped by 1 base and J by 5 bases; unmatched bases: 5. The CDR3 DNA reads TGCGCCAGCAGCTTGCGCGGGAGGGCCGGAGATACGCAGTATTTT. It specifies CASSLRGRAGDTQYF.

DNA of the CDR3: TGTGCCAGTAGTATAGCCGGACTAATTTACGAGCAGTACTTC. It codes for CASSIAGLIYEQYF. The chain links TRBV19 to TRBJ2-7, with D maybe TRBD2 (6 bases). The V end was cut by 1 base, the J end by 4 bases, with 11 bases between. CDR3 length: 14 amino acids. The germline V gene encodes CDR1 LNHDA and CDR2 SQIVND (reference sequence). Full variable domain (missing parts from reference TRBV19 and TRBJ2-7): DGGITQSPKYLFRKEGQNVTLSCEQNLNHDAMYWYRQDPGQGLRLIYYSQIVNDFQKGDIAEGYSVSREKKESFPLTVTSAQKNPTAFYLCASSIAGLIYEQYFGPGTRLTVT.

The chain carries TRBV13 and TRBJ2-1, with D possibly matching TRBD2 (5 bases). This CDR3 contains 17 residues. Trimming removed 3 bases at V and 0 bases at J, with 15 bases between. Germline CDR1 is PRHDT and CDR2 is FYEKMQ (reference sequence). CDR3 bases: TGTGCCAGCAGCTTTCTGGGTAGCGCAAGCTCCTACAATGAGCAGTTCTTC. This sequence encodes CASSFLGSASSYNEQFF.

The chain combines TRBV7-9 with TRBJ2-1; D remains unclear. The CDR3 spans 11 residues. Germline V CDR1 and CDR2: SEHNR, FQNEAQ (reference sequence). Deletions cut 2 bases from V and 10 bases from J, with 6 bases between. The CDR3 sequence: CASSLIREQFF. Written as DNA, the CDR3 is TGTGCCAGCAGCTTAATTAGGGAGCAGTTCTTC.

V is TRBV29-1 and J is TRBJ2-7, with 8 positions matching TRBD1. The CDR3 contains 15 residues. Per the germline V gene, CDR1 is SQVTM and CDR2 is ANQGSEA. After removal of 4 bases from V and 4 bases from J, the junction contained 12 bases not matched to a gene. The CDR3 DNA follows: TGCAGCGTTGTGTGGGGACGGGACAGGCCTTACGAGCAGTACTTC. Translated: CSVVWGRDRPYEQYF.

Concerning this clone: This sample also contains other DNA sequences that code for the same CDR3. The chain recombines TRBV6-6 with TRBJ1-1; no firm D call. Trimming removed 2 bases from V and 1 base from J, with 2 bases in between. The CDR3 extends over 12 amino acids. Germline V CDR1 and CDR2: MNHNY, SVGAGI (reference sequence). The CDR3 DNA reads as TGTGCCAGCAGTTACACGAACACTGAAGCTTTCTTT. Its translation is CASSYTNTEAFF.

The V gene is TRBV9, the J gene TRBJ2-7, with 9 bases fitting TRBD2. Germline loops: CDR1 SGDLS, CDR2 YYNGEE. Unmatched junction bases numbered 3, after V lost 0 bases and J lost 2 bases. The CDR3 covers 15 residues. This chain's CDR3 is CASSVASGRPYEQYF. The CDR3, as DNA: TGTGCCAGCAGCGTAGCCAGCGGGAGGCCCTACGAGCAGTACTTC.

The chain joins TRBV29-1 to TRBJ2-5, with 8 positions matching TRBD2. Germline V gene lookup returns CDR1 SQVTM and CDR2 ANQGSEA. CDR3 length: 14 amino acids. V lost 5 bases and J lost 5; bases outside the gene matches: 10. The CDR3 region is CSVLPPAGVETQYF. The CDR3, as DNA: TGCAGCGTTCTACCTCCAGCGGGAGTGGAGACCCAGTACTTC.

The rearrangement uses TRBV6-6 and TRBJ1-1, with D tentatively TRBD1 (6 bases). The V and J ends lost 5 bases and 7 bases respectively, with 8 bases between them. Germline CDR1 is MNHNY and CDR2 is SVGAGI (reference sequence). This CDR3 has 11 residues. The CDR3 loop is CASSGQIEAFF. The CDR3 DNA sequence: TGTGCCAGCAGTGGACAGATTGAAGCTTTCTTT.

The chain carries TRBV5-8 and TRBJ1-2; D is ambiguous. With 7 bases removed from V and 0 bases from J, the gap between germline ends came to 13 bases. This CDR3 is built from 14 residues. Germline CDR1 is SGHTS and CDR2 is YDEGEE. The CDR3 here is CASPPRTANYGYTF. In DNA, the CDR3 is TGTGCCAGCCCCCCGAGGACTGCTAACTATGGCTACACCTTC.

The chain carries TRBV19 and TRBJ2-3, with 8 bases identical to TRBD1. The CDR3 extends over 17 amino acids. The germline CDR1 and CDR2 sequences are LNHDA and SQIVND (reference sequence). J was trimmed by 5 bases and V by 6 bases; bases with no gene match: 16. The CDR3, as DNA: TGTGCCAGTAGCCCCACCAGCCTCGGACAGGGTAAAGATACGCAGTATTTT. This encodes CASSPTSLGQGKDTQYF.

The V gene is TRBV28, the J gene TRBJ2-3, with no clear D. V was clipped by 4 bases and J by 0 bases, with 8 bases between them. Per the germline V gene, CDR1 is MDHEN and CDR2 is SYDVKM. The CDR3 consists of 14 residues. CDR3 nucleotides: TGTGCCAGCAGTTCCCCCGACAGCACAGATACGCAGTATTTT. Protein sequence: CASSSPDSTDTQYF.

CDR3 in DNA: TGTGCCAGCAGCGCAACCGGGACAGGAGTCTCTGGAAACACCATATATTTT. Amino acid sequence: CASSATGTGVSGNTIYF. V gene TRBV9 combines with J gene TRBJ1-3; 8 bases map to TRBD1. CDR1 and CDR2 (germline): SGDLS, YYNGEE. The V segment lost 3 bases and the J segment 0 bases; nucleotides outside the gene matches: 8. This CDR3 has 17 amino acids.

This clone is a singleton in its sample. The CDR3 coding sequence is TGTGCCAGCTGCACGCCGGGGGAGGGAGATACGCAGTATTTT. Its translation is CASCTPGEGDTQYF. The chain uses TRBV7-8 and TRBJ2-3; TRBD2 aligns across 7 bases. Germline CDR1 reads SGHVS; CDR2 reads FQNEAQ. The CDR3 is 14 amino acids. With 8 bases clipped from V and 5 bases from J, the junction kept 10 bases outside the gene matches.

This chain connects TRBV28 to TRBJ1-1; D is uncertain. CDR1 MDHEN and CDR2 SYDVKM come from the germline V gene. CDR3 length equals 11 residues. Trimming took 7 bases from V and 10 from J, leaving 13 bases between them. The CDR3 DNA is TGTGCCAGCACCGATCCGCTGGGAGCTTTCTTT. Its translation: CASTDPLGAFF.

This clone occurred many times. The chain links TRBV20-1 to TRBJ2-1; D may be TRBD1 (5 bases). The CDR3 spans 11 residues. Germline V gives CDR1 DFQATT, CDR2 SNEGSKA (reference sequence). V was clipped by 6 bases and J by 7 bases, with 10 bases between them. As DNA, the CDR3 is TGCAGTGCCCCCGACAGAAATGAGCAGTTCTTC. Translating gives CSAPDRNEQFF.

The genes are TRBV29-1 and TRBJ2-3, with 10 positions matching TRBD1. Germline V gene data show CDR1 as SQVTM and CDR2 as ANQGSEA. There are 15 residues in the CDR3. V was clipped by 5 bases and J by 5 bases; unmatched bases: 10. CDR3 nucleotides: TGCAGCGTTCGTGGTGACAGGGGGCAGTTAGATACGCAGTATTTT. Translation gives CSVRGDRGQLDTQYF.